The following is a T cell receptor (beta chain) sequence with its context. Its antigen is currently unknown. This CDR3 region has 13 residues. The germline CDR1 and CDR2 sequences are SNHLY and FYNNEI. V was cut by 3 bases and J by 3 bases, with 8 bases left in between. The record originates from a study of cytomegalovirus exposure and HLA in healthy donors. Overall study context: In terms of ancestry, the Caucasian-associated cluster contained roughly four fifths of the roughly 360 genotyped donors.

General study findings and limits: Reports indicated that the classifier achieved high specificity and sensitivity in diagnosing cytomegalovirus status. Analyzed later, most CMV-associated TCR beta chains appeared HLA-restricted. Further analysis, carried out later, found HLA-associated TCR beta chains more clonally expanded than equally common other chains.

Vbeta (60) and Jbeta (13) primers were used in the PCR. Profiled with immunoSEQ multiplex PCR; TCRdb holds only in-frame clones, not every one. The sample lists nearly 110,000 clones; less than 85% were seen once. This rearrangement joins TRBV2 to TRBJ1-2; TRBD1 is a possible D gene (5 bases). Sequenced sample: PBMCs. The TCR comes from a man aged 60 to 75 in good health and CMV-seronegative. CDR3 residues: CASSDFRDYGYTF. The DNA of the CDR3 is TGTGCCAGCAGTGATTTCAGGGACTATGGCTACACCTTC.